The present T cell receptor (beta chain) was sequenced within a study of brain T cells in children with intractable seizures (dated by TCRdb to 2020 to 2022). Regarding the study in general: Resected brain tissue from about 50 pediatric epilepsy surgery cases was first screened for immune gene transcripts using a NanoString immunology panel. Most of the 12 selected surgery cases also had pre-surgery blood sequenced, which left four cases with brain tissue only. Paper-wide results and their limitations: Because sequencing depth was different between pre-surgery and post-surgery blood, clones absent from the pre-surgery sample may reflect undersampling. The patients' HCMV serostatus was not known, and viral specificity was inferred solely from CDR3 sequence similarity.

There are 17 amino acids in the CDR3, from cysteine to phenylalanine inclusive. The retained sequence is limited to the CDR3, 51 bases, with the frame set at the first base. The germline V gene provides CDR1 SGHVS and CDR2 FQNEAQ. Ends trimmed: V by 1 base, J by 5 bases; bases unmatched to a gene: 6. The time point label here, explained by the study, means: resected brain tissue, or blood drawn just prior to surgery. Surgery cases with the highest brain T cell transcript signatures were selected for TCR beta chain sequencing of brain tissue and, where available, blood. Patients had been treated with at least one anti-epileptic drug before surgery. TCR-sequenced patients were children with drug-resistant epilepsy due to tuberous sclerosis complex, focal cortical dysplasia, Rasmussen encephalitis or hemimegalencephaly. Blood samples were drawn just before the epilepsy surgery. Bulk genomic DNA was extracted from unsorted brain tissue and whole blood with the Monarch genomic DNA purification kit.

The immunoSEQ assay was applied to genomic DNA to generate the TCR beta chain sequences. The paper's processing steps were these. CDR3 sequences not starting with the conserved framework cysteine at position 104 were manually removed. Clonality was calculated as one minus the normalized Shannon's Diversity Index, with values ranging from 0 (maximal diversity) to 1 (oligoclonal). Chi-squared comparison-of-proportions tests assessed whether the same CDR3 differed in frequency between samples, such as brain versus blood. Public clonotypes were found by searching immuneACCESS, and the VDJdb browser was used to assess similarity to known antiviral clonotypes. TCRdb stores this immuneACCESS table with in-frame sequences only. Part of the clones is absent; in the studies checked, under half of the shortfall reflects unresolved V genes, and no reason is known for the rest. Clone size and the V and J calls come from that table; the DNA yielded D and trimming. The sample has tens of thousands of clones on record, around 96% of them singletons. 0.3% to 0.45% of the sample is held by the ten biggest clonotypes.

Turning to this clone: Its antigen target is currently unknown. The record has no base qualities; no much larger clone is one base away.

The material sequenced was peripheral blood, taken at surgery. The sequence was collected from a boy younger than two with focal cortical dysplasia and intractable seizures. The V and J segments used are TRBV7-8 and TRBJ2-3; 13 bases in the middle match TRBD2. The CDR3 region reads CASSLELAGGLGDTQYF. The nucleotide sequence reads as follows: TGTGCCAGCAGCTTAGAACTAGCGGGGGGGCTGGGAGATACGCAGTATTTT.